This T cell receptor (beta chain) was documented in a study of blood T cell repertoires in COVID-19. Across the study: Sites in the United States, Italy and Spain provided acute and convalescent COVID-19 samples. In each case, the material was cDNA or gDNA derived from T cells, B-cell-depleted T cells, or PBMCs.

The CDR3 runs 15 residues. CDR1 is MGHRA and CDR2 is YSYEKL in the germline V gene. Between the trimmed V and J ends, which lost 1 base and 0 bases, there was a span of 10 bases. In the original workflow: Scientists estimated how many nucleated cells there were by amplifying reference gene primers. Data came from immunoSEQ multiplex PCR; TCRdb stores just in-frame clones and leaves some out. V and J calls and clone size come straight from that table; D and trimming were deduced from the DNA. The data contain 150,000 to 200,000 clones, approximately 83% of them singletons. The chain combines TRBV4-1 with TRBJ2-7, with D maybe TRBD1 (5 bases). Sequences were obtained from peripheral blood. The sequence was obtained from a human donor in a cohort sampled during active COVID-19. The CDR3 DNA is TGCGCCAGCAGCCAAGGGGGCGTTTTCTCCTACGAGCAGTACTTC. This codes for CASSQGGVFSYEQYF.